This entry lists 29 T cell receptor beta chains sequenced from one sample in a study of blood T cell repertoires in COVID-19. The protocol was immunoSEQ multiplex PCR, while the TCRdb copy is restricted to in-frame clones and leaves out a portion. The profile shows some 240,000 clones, more than 75% of them singletons. The sequenced sample was PBMCs or T cells enriched from blood (not recorded which). These receptors were taken from a middle-aged woman with acute COVID-19.

This clone was counted between two and nine times. The rearrangement uses TRBV30 and TRBJ1-2; perhaps TRBD1 as D (5 bases). This CDR3 region has 13 residues. CDR1 is GTSNPN, CDR2 SVGIG, per germline (reference sequence). V was cut by 7 bases and J by 5 bases, with 17 bases left in between. The CDR3 DNA follows: TGTGCCTCACCGGACGGGGGAGAGTATGGCTACACCTTC. Protein: CASPDGGEYGYTF.

The V and J genes are TRBV2 and TRBJ2-3; TRBD2 aligns across 8 bases. The CDR3 totals 16 residues. CDR1 is SNHLY, CDR2 FYNNEI, per germline. Trimming cost V 5 bases and J 0 bases; bases outside gene matches: 7. As DNA, the CDR3 is TGTGCCAGCAGTCCAAGCGGGGGACTAAGCACAGATACGCAGTATTTT. Translated: CASSPSGGLSTDTQYF.

The chain links TRBV11-3 to TRBJ1-2; 7 nucleotides agree with TRBD1. Germline values: CDR1 SGHNT, CDR2 YENEEA. V shed 5 bases and J 5 bases; nucleotides not matched to a gene: 11. This CDR3 is 15 amino acids long. The chain's CDR3 is CASSTWDRGQYGYTF. The CDR3 DNA follows: TGTGCCAGCAGCACTTGGGACAGAGGCCAATATGGCTACACCTTC.

This clone showed up just a few times. The rearrangement joins TRBV30 to TRBJ2-7, with D perhaps matching TRBD1 (6 bases). V lost 2 bases, J lost 6 bases, and 11 bases lay in between. Per the germline V gene, CDR1 is GTSNPN and CDR2 is SVGIG (reference sequence). CDR3 size: 12 residues. CDR3 DNA sequence: TGTGCCTGGAGTCCAGGACAGAGCGAGCAGTACTTC. Residues: CAWSPGQSEQYF.

The rearrangement uses TRBV9 and TRBJ2-3; maybe TRBD2 (6 bases). Germline CDR1 and CDR2: SGDLS and YYNGEE. CDR3 length: 16 residues. V was clipped by 7 bases and J by 5 bases, with 23 bases between them. CDR3 in amino acids: CASAAGPRGVVDTQYF. CDR3 in DNA: TGTGCCAGCGCTGCCGGTCCGCGGGGAGTTGTAGATACGCAGTATTTT.

The V and J genes are TRBV5-1 and TRBJ2-3, with 8 bases fitting TRBD2. CDR3 length equals 19 residues. J gave up 2 bases and V 0 bases, and 14 bases lay outside the gene matches. Germline V gene data show CDR1 as SGHRS and CDR2 as YFSETQ. The CDR3 is CASSLAMTASGFLTDTQYF. In DNA, the CDR3 is TGCGCCAGCAGCTTGGCCATGACAGCTAGCGGGTTCCTCACAGATACGCAGTATTTT.

The chain combines TRBV21-1 with TRBJ2-7; the DNA was not used to check the table's D call, TRBD2. TRBV21-1 is a known pseudogene. The CDR3 sequence is 14 residues long. Here the CDR3 reads CASSTSSVSYEQYF. DNA for the CDR3: TGTGCCAGCAGCACCTCCTCCGTCTCCTACGAGCAGTACTTC.

This chain connects TRBV11-2 to TRBJ1-4, with D hard to call. Germline V lookup: CDR1 SGHAT, CDR2 FQNNGV. The CDR3 is 14 amino acids. Trimming removed 6 bases from V and 3 bases from J, with 11 bases in between. The CDR3 spells CASRYRSANEKLFF. The CDR3 DNA sequence: TGTGCCAGCAGGTATCGGAGCGCTAATGAAAAACTGTTTTTT.

The CDR3 protein is CASGGQGGSTGELFF. As DNA, the CDR3 is TGTGCCAGTGGGGGACAGGGGGGGTCCACCGGGGAGCTGTTTTTT. The V and J genes are TRBV19 and TRBJ2-2, with 11 bases that match TRBD1. Germline CDR1 reads LNHDA; CDR2 reads SQIVND (reference sequence). V gave up 8 bases and J gave up 4 bases; unmatched junction bases: 6. This CDR3 has 15 amino acids.

The genes are TRBV30 and TRBJ1-6; possibly TRBD1 for D (6 bases). Germline values: CDR1 GTSNPN, CDR2 SVGIG (reference sequence). The length of the CDR3 is 15 residues. V was cut by 0 bases and J by 9 bases, with 15 bases left in between. The CDR3 spells CAWSVGRKQGSPLHF. The CDR3 coding sequence is TGTGCCTGGAGTGTGGGTCGTAAACAGGGTTCACCCCTCCACTTT.

The chain is built from TRBV7-9 and TRBJ2-7, with 8 bases identical to TRBD2. V was clipped by 6 bases and J by 1 base; unmatched bases: 2. CDR1 is SEHNR and CDR2 is FQNEAQ in the germline V gene (reference sequence). The CDR3 has 13 amino acids. Here the CDR3 reads CASRAGASYEQYF. The DNA for the CDR3 is TGTGCCAGCAGAGCGGGGGCTTCCTACGAGCAGTACTTC. Using reference TRBV7-9 and TRBJ2-7 for the parts outside the CDR3, the full variable domain is DTGVSQNPRHKITKRGQNVTFRCDPISEHNRLYWYRQTLGQGPEFLTYFQNEAQLEKSRLLSDRFSAERPKGSFSTLEIQRTEQGDSAMYLCASRAGASYEQYFGPGTRLTVT.

The V gene is TRBV9, the J gene TRBJ2-1; 10 positions match TRBD1. V lost 3 bases to trimming and J lost 4 bases; unmatched junction nucleotides: 7. Germline CDR1 SGDLS, CDR2 YYNGEE. This CDR3 has 16 amino acids. The CDR3 loop reads CASSASGTGVYNEQFF. In DNA, the CDR3 is TGTGCCAGCAGCGCTTCCGGGACAGGGGTTTACAATGAGCAGTTCTTC.

V and J are TRBV7-8 and TRBJ2-6; D gene unclear. The CDR3 is 19 amino acids. Trimming shortened V by 1 base and J by 0 bases, and 16 bases separated the two germline ends. Per the germline V gene, CDR1 is SGHVS and CDR2 is FQNEAQ. CDR3 nucleotide sequence: TGTGCCAGCAGCTTAGTCGCCGGAATCGCGGTCTCTGGGGCCAACGTCCTGACTTTC. This translates into CASSLVAGIAVSGANVLTF.

The CDR3 sequence is CASSLGGGTRYGYTF. The DNA for the CDR3 is TGTGCCAGCAGCTTGGGGGGGGGTACCCGCTATGGCTACACCTTC. J is TRBJ1-2 and V is TRBV5-4; a weak D match, TRBD1 (5 bases). The CDR3 totals 15 residues. V was pared by 0 bases and J by 4 bases, with 13 bases between. CDR1 is SGHNT, CDR2 YYREEE, per germline (reference sequence). Combining the CDR3 with reference TRBV5-4 and TRBJ1-2 gives the whole variable domain ETGVTQSPTHLIKTRGQQVTLRCSSQSGHNTVSWYQQALGQGPQFIFQYYREEENGRGNFPPRFSGLQFPNYSSELNVNALELDDSALYLCASSLGGGTRYGYTFGSGTRLTVV.

This chain joins TRBV19 and TRBJ2-7; TRBD2 matches 11 bases. After removal of 3 bases from V and 2 bases from J, the junction contained 6 bases not matched to a gene. The CDR3 runs to 16 residues. The germline V gene encodes CDR1 LNHDA and CDR2 SQIVND (reference sequence). This CDR3 reads CASSIPGTSGTYEQYF. For the CDR3, the DNA is TGTGCCAGTAGTATCCCCGGGACTAGCGGAACCTACGAGCAGTACTTC.

The chain has TRBV21-1 and TRBJ1-1; the table gives TRBD1 as D, unverified against the DNA. TRBV21-1 is a pseudogene locus. The CDR3 loop spans 15 amino acids. The CDR3 spells CATDPRKDKNTEAFF. The DNA for the CDR3 is TGTGCCACCGACCCCCGAAAGGACAAAAACACTGAAGCTTTCTTT.

The sample holds one count of this clone. The chain carries TRBV29-1 and TRBJ1-1; weak D call: TRBD1 (5 bases). Germline lookup yields CDR1 SQVTM and CDR2 ANQGSEA. The CDR3 extends over 11 amino acids. The V gene lost 8 bases and the J gene lost 1 base, with 8 bases spanning the gap. The DNA for the CDR3 is TGCAGCCTCGGGGGGAACACTGAAGCTTTCTTT. Encoded protein: CSLGGNTEAFF.

This chain links TRBV19 with TRBJ1-5, with 8 bases that match TRBD1. This CDR3 has 15 residues. CDR1 is LNHDA and CDR2 is SQIVND in the germline V gene (reference sequence). J was trimmed by 3 bases and V by 4 bases; bases with no gene match: 5. This CDR3 is CASSTMDRANQPQHF. The CDR3 DNA reads TGTGCCAGTAGTACGATGGACAGGGCCAATCAGCCCCAGCATTTT.

J is TRBJ1-2 and V is TRBV6-5; the D gene is possibly TRBD1 (5 bases). The length of the CDR3 is 12 residues. The V and J ends lost 0 bases and 8 bases respectively, with 7 bases between them. Germline V gene sequence: CDR1 MNHEY, CDR2 SVGAGI. The CDR3 region is CASSYSGGGYTF. CDR3 DNA: TGTGCCAGCAGTTACTCCGGGGGGGGCTACACCTTC.

This CDR3 reads CASSLAGHTRDLNSPLHF. CDR3 DNA: TGTGCCAGCAGCTTAGCGGGACATACCCGGGATCTTAATTCACCCCTCCACTTT. The chain joins TRBV7-9 to TRBJ1-6, with D maybe TRBD1 (6 bases). Germline CDR1 SEHNR, CDR2 FQNEAQ (reference sequence). Trimming took 0 bases from V and 6 from J, leaving 18 bases between them. This CDR3 spans 18 amino acids.

This clone occurred once. The CDR3 bases are TGTGCCAGCAGACTAGCGGCTATATACGAGCAGTACTTC. Translating gives CASRLAAIYEQYF. This chain joins TRBV12-3 or TRBV12-4 and TRBJ2-7, with 8 bases lining up with TRBD2. J gave up 4 bases and V 6 bases, and 5 bases lay outside the gene matches. CDR3 length equals 13 residues.

This rearrangement joins TRBV19 to TRBJ2-2; weak D call: TRBD2 (6 bases). Germline V gene data show CDR1 as LNHDA and CDR2 as SQIVND (reference sequence). V was pared by 5 bases and J by 4 bases, with 17 bases between. The CDR3 is 16 amino acids. DNA of the CDR3: TGTGCCAGTAGTTACGGACTACAACGGAGCACCGGGGAGCTGTTTTTT. Translation: CASSYGLQRSTGELFF.

This clone showed up just a few times. V gene TRBV18 combines with J gene TRBJ2-3; D possibly corresponds to TRBD1 (5 bases). Looked up from germline, CDR1 is KGHSH and CDR2 is LQKENI. V dropped 2 bases and J dropped 0 bases, with 12 bases sitting between them. The CDR3 spans 16 residues. The CDR3 DNA reads TGTGCCAGCTCACCAAGACAGACCGATAGCACAGATACGCAGTATTTT. Its protein is CASSPRQTDSTDTQYF. Using reference TRBV18 and TRBJ2-3 for the parts outside the CDR3, the full variable domain is NAGVMQNPRHLVRRRGQEARLRCSPMKGHSHVYWYRQLPEEGLKFMVYLQKENIIDESGMPKERFSAEFPKEGPSILRIQQVVRGDSAAYFCASSPRQTDSTDTQYFGPGTRLTVL.

V usage is TRBV7-9 and J usage is TRBJ2-7, with 9 positions matching TRBD1. The CDR3 loop spans 15 amino acids. Germline V lookup: CDR1 SEHNR, CDR2 FQNEAQ (reference sequence). J lost 4 bases, V lost 5 bases, and 9 bases had no gene match. Here the CDR3 DNA reads TGTGCCAGCAGCAACCAGGACAGGGGTTCTTACGAGCAGTACTTC. As protein: CASSNQDRGSYEQYF.

This chain uses TRBV2 with TRBJ2-3; 9 positions agree with TRBD2. The V segment lost 2 bases and the J segment 6 bases; nucleotides outside the gene matches: 12. Germline V gene sequence: CDR1 SNHLY, CDR2 FYNNEI. CDR3 length: 17 residues. CDR3 amino acids: CASSEHRAGGRHDTQYF. CDR3 nucleotides: TGTGCCAGCAGTGAACACCGAGCGGGAGGCCGGCACGATACGCAGTATTTT.

The count of this clone is one. The chain joins TRBV5-4 to TRBJ1-1; D not resolved. Germline loops: CDR1 SGHNT, CDR2 YYREEE (reference sequence). Trimming took off 0 bases at V and 7 bases at J, with 10 bases between the two ends. The CDR3 is made up of 13 amino acids. CDR3 sequence reads: CASSLVGRLEAFF. CDR3 DNA sequence: TGTGCCAGCAGCTTGGTGGGCCGCCTTGAAGCTTTCTTT.

This clone was recorded once. The chain has TRBV7-9 and TRBJ2-1; D might be TRBD2 (5 bases). This CDR3 is 14 amino acids long. Trimming took off 1 base at V and 4 bases at J, with 8 bases between the two ends. The germline CDR1 and CDR2 sequences are SEHNR and FQNEAQ (reference sequence). CDR3 residues: CASSLGSGYNEQFF. The CDR3 DNA reads as TGTGCCAGCAGCTTAGGCAGCGGATACAATGAGCAGTTCTTC. Looking up the rest from reference TRBV7-9 and TRBJ2-1 gives the full variable domain: DTGVSQNPRHKITKRGQNVTFRCDPISEHNRLYWYRQTLGQGPEFLTYFQNEAQLEKSRLLSDRFSAERPKGSFSTLEIQRTEQGDSAMYLCASSLGSGYNEQFFGPGTRLTVL.

CDR3 sequence (DNA): TGTGCCAGCAGCCAAGTTCCCCGGTATGGCTACACCTTC. Translating it yields CASSQVPRYGYTF. V is TRBV14 and J is TRBJ1-2; no clear D gene. Germline V gene lookup returns CDR1 SGHDN and CDR2 FVKESK. Trimming cost V 1 base and J 5 bases, with 8 bases left between them. The length of the CDR3 is 13 residues.

The chain recombines TRBV19 with TRBJ2-3; TRBD2 might be the D (6 bases). V lost 1 base and J 6 bases, leaving 11 bases between the germline ends. Germline CDR1 reads LNHDA; CDR2 reads SQIVND (reference sequence). The CDR3 contains 14 residues. CDR3 sequence reads: CASSIAGDLDTQYF. CDR3 sequence (DNA): TGTGCCAGTAGTATAGCGGGAGATTTGGATACGCAGTATTTT.